The T cell receptor beta chain under discussion was sequenced for a study of spatial heterogeneity in lung cancer. Study-level information: Unique TCR and UMI combinations averaged more than ten appearances each in raw reads. General study results and limits: Blood contained ubiquitous expanded tumor TCRs more at resection than at follow-up.

Every TCR cDNA molecule carried a tag that served as a unique molecular identifier. TCRdb re-called the 5' RACE reads with MiXCR, one entry per CDR3 protein. The sample lists roughly 36,000 distinct CDR3 sequences, roughly 5.2% occurring once. Documented time point: sample taken at primary tumor resection. Without sorting, whole RNA was sequenced from tumor, nontumor lung or frozen PBMC. This clonotype was recorded a few times. Its specificity is unknown. Germline CDR1 is SGDLS and CDR2 is YYNGEE. The CDR3 covers 12 residues. The V and J ends lost 0 bases and 9 bases respectively, with 7 bases between them.

This clonotype was obtained from a male donor with early-stage non-small cell lung cancer. The V gene is TRBV9, the J gene TRBJ2-1; D unresolved. Source: PBMCs, taken at surgery. CDR3 bases: TGTGCCAGCAGCGTAGAAGGGTCTGAGCAGTTCTTC. Amino acid sequence: CASSVEGSEQFF.